The source of this T cell receptor beta chain is a study of metastatic and nonmetastatic thyroid tumors. Study summary: The study looked at repertoires side by side in blood and in tumor or nodule tissue from malignant and benign thyroid patients.

The V and J ends lost 4 bases and 4 bases, in that order; junction bases with no gene match: 4. Germline V lookup: CDR1 MRHNA, CDR2 SNTAGT. CDR3 length equals 16 residues. No patient received treatment before thyroid surgery. Using MiXCR, TCRdb reanalyzed the PCR reads. The sample holds roughly 50,000 clones; approximately 20% are singletons and the top ten take around 3.8%. General study findings and limits: Reportedly, malignant thyroid tumors had significantly higher TCR beta diversity than benign nodules, in blood and tumor.

As to this clone: What it binds is unknown.

The chain employs TRBV6-4 and TRBJ2-3; the match to TRBD2 covers 14 bases. The sequenced material came from blood. The clonotype comes from a male donor with papillary thyroid cancer or a benign thyroid nodule (not recorded which). Some clones in this sample may be carry-over from other donors' samples. The CDR3 sequence is CASSGGTSGGPDTQYF. Written as DNA, the CDR3 is TGTGCCAGCAGTGGCGGGACTAGCGGGGGACCAGATACGCAGTATTTT.